The 32 T cell receptor beta chains reported below all come from one sample, sequenced in a study of cytomegalovirus exposure and HLA in healthy donors. Method: immunoSEQ multiplex PCR; TCRdb's copy keeps in-frame clones and lacks some. The sample includes about 150,000 clones, approximately 94% of them seen just once. The specimen was PBMCs. The origin of the receptors is a man younger than 35 in good health and CMV-seropositive.

This chain connects TRBV5-1 to TRBJ2-7, with unresolved D. The CDR3 is 14 amino acids. CDR1 and CDR2 from the germline V gene are SGHRS and YFSETQ. V was trimmed by 4 bases and J by 3 bases, leaving 14 bases between them. Written as DNA, the CDR3 is TGCGCCAGCAGCCAATCGGGTGCGAACTACGAGCAGTACTTC. Its translation is CASSQSGANYEQYF.

This sequence joins TRBV9 and TRBJ2-3, with a tentative D call TRBD1 (6 bases). Trimming cost V 3 bases and J 1 base, with 12 bases left between them. Germline-derived CDR1 and CDR2 are SGDLS and YYNGEE. The CDR3 is 15 residues long. The CDR3 DNA is TGTGCCAGCAGCGCGAGACAGGCCCGCACAGATACGCAGTATTTT. Its translation: CASSARQARTDTQYF.

The CDR3 loop reads CASSQEGTGNYGYTF. Written as DNA, the CDR3 is TGTGCCAGCAGCCAAGAGGGGACAGGTAACTATGGCTACACCTTC. V and J are TRBV4-2 and TRBJ1-2, with 8 nucleotides matching TRBD1. This CDR3 is 15 amino acids long. V lost 0 bases, J lost 1 base, and 1 base stayed unmatched. Looked up from germline, CDR1 is LGHNA and CDR2 is YNFKEQ.

The chain carries TRBV6-1 and TRBJ2-1, with 13 bases matching TRBD2. Losses at the gene ends were 6 bases for V and 10 bases for J; bases not matched to a gene: 6. CDR1 and CDR2 from the germline V gene are MNHNS and SASEGT. The CDR3 has 14 amino acids. Here the CDR3 reads CASSRTSGSREQFF. The CDR3 DNA reads TGTGCCAGCAGCCGGACTAGCGGGAGTCGGGAGCAGTTCTTC.

This clone has a handful of counts. This CDR3 reads CASSQDWASNYEQYF. The CDR3 DNA sequence: TGCGCCAGCAGCCAAGATTGGGCTAGCAACTACGAGCAGTACTTC. This chain links TRBV4-1 with TRBJ2-7, with TRBD2 as a possible D gene (5 bases). Per the germline V gene, CDR1 is MGHRA and CDR2 is YSYEKL. This CDR3 comprises 15 residues. Trimming shortened V by 0 bases and J by 3 bases, and 12 bases separated the two germline ends.

The chain links TRBV7-8 to TRBJ2-5, with 7 bases lining up with TRBD2. The CDR3 covers 16 residues. Trimming cost V 5 bases and J 1 base; bases outside gene matches: 10. The germline V gene encodes CDR1 SGHVS and CDR2 FQNEAQ. The CDR3 reads CASSGPISGLQETQYF. The CDR3 DNA reads as TGTGCCAGCAGCGGCCCTATTAGCGGGCTCCAAGAGACCCAGTACTTC.

The rearrangement joins TRBV27 to TRBJ2-1, with 11 bases that match TRBD2. The germline V gene encodes CDR1 MNHEY and CDR2 SMNVEV (reference sequence). J lost 3 bases, V lost 6 bases, and 4 bases had no gene match. CDR3 length equals 15 residues. CDR3 in amino acids: CASRPGTSGYNEQFF. In nucleotides, the CDR3 is TGTGCCAGCAGACCCGGGACTAGCGGCTACAATGAGCAGTTCTTC.

The rearrangement uses TRBV19 and TRBJ2-1, with 10 bases identical to TRBD2. Unmatched junction bases numbered 5, after V lost 3 bases and J lost 6 bases. The CDR3 length is 15 residues. Germline CDR1 LNHDA, CDR2 SQIVND (reference sequence). The CDR3 coding sequence is TGTGCCAGTAGTATGGGGACTAGCGCGTCCAATGAGCAGTTCTTC. Its translation: CASSMGTSASNEQFF. The full variable domain, with the rest looked up from reference TRBV19 and TRBJ2-1, is DGGITQSPKYLFRKEGQNVTLSCEQNLNHDAMYWYRQDPGQGLRLIYYSQIVNDFQKGDIAEGYSVSREKKESFPLTVTSAQKNPTAFYLCASSMGTSASNEQFFGPGTRLTVL.

This clone was seen a single time. The chain uses TRBV11-2 and TRBJ2-1; 7 bases are shared with TRBD2. Germline V gene data show CDR1 as SGHAT and CDR2 as FQNNGV. This CDR3 contains 14 residues. V trimming: 2 bases; J trimming: 8 bases; junction bases outside the gene matches: 6. CDR3 sequence (DNA): TGTGCCAGCAGCTTACTTGCGGGAGTCTATGAGCAGTTCTTC. Translated, it gives CASSLLAGVYEQFF. The complete variable domain, with remaining parts taken from reference TRBV11-2 and TRBJ2-1, reads EAGVAQSPRYKIIEKRQSVAFWCNPISGHATLYWYQQILGQGPKLLIQFQNNGVVDDSQLPKDRFSAERLKGVDSTLKIQPAKLEDSAVYLCASSLLAGVYEQFFGPGTRLTVL.

This chain links TRBV27 with TRBJ2-7, with D tentatively TRBD2 (5 bases). V was shortened by 6 bases and J by 3 bases, with 15 bases between the two germline ends. This CDR3 spans 14 amino acids. Looked up from germline, CDR1 is MNHEY and CDR2 is SMNVEV (reference sequence). The CDR3: CASSRTPGVYEQYF. The DNA of the CDR3 is TGTGCCAGCAGCCGGACCCCCGGGGTCTACGAGCAGTACTTC.

The chain links TRBV2 to TRBJ1-2; 12 bases fit TRBD1. Germline assignment: CDR1 SNHLY and CDR2 FYNNEI. This CDR3 has 14 amino acids. V gave up 4 bases and J gave up 9 bases; unmatched junction bases: 6. CDR3: CASSGGTGGDRYTF. DNA for the CDR3: TGTGCCAGCAGTGGGGGGACAGGGGGCGACCGCTACACCTTC.

CDR3 protein: CASSLSSYGYTF. The CDR3 DNA reads TGTGCCAGCAGCTTATCCAGCTATGGCTACACCTTC. This rearrangement joins TRBV7-2 to TRBJ1-2, with no clear D. The CDR3 has 12 residues. Germline V gene data show CDR1 as SGHTA and CDR2 as FQGNSA. V was trimmed by 2 bases and J by 4 bases, leaving 5 bases between them.

This chain connects TRBV5-6 to TRBJ2-7, with 9 bases that match TRBD2. J gave up 0 bases and V 4 bases, and 2 bases lay outside the gene matches. This CDR3 region has 14 residues. Per the germline V gene, CDR1 is SGHDT and CDR2 is YYEEEE. The chain's CDR3 is CASSLSGSSYEQYF. For the CDR3, the DNA is TGTGCCAGCAGCCTTAGCGGGAGCTCCTACGAGCAGTACTTC.

This chain connects TRBV28 to TRBJ2-4; possibly TRBD2 for D (5 bases). CDR3 length equals 15 residues. Trimming removed 6 bases from V and 1 base from J, with 13 bases in between. CDR1 MDHEN and CDR2 SYDVKM come from the germline V gene. The CDR3 here is CASSRGIRAKNIQYF. As DNA, the CDR3 is TGTGCCAGCAGCCGAGGGATTCGGGCCAAAAACATTCAGTACTTC.

This chain joins TRBV28 and TRBJ1-2, with 7 positions matching TRBD1. With V trimmed by 5 bases and J by 6 bases, 9 bases remained unmatched. Per germline, CDR1 MDHEN and CDR2 SYDVKM. This CDR3 has 14 residues. DNA for the CDR3: TGTGCCAGCAGTCCTTCGGACAGGCCCAATGGCTACACCTTC. Its translation is CASSPSDRPNGYTF.

The gene calls are TRBV19 and TRBJ1-1, with D possibly being TRBD1 (5 bases). This CDR3 has 13 residues. Germline V gene lookup returns CDR1 LNHDA and CDR2 SQIVND (reference sequence). V lost 5 bases, J lost 5 bases, and 12 bases lay in between. CDR3 sequence (DNA): TGTGCCAGTAGTGCAGGGAGGAAGACTGAAGCTTTCTTT. Protein sequence: CASSAGRKTEAFF.

The genes are TRBV27 and TRBJ2-1, with 13 positions matching TRBD2. The CDR3 contains 17 residues. V lost 5 bases to trimming and J lost 5 bases; unmatched junction nucleotides: 9. Germline V gene lookup returns CDR1 MNHEY and CDR2 SMNVEV (reference sequence). CDR3 bases: TGTGCCAGCAGTCCCCGGACTAGCGGGAGCGGGGACAATGAGCAGTTCTTC. This sequence encodes CASSPRTSGSGDNEQFF.

The rearrangement links TRBV15 to TRBJ1-1; D not certain. The CDR3 runs to 14 residues. V was trimmed by 8 bases and J by 1 base, leaving 14 bases between them. Germline V CDR1 and CDR2: LNHNV, YYDKDF (reference sequence). CDR3 DNA sequence: TGTGCCACCTCTAAAGGCCCGGGGAACACTGAAGCTTTCTTT. It is translated as CATSKGPGNTEAFF.

The chain carries TRBV6-5 and TRBJ1-1; D is unclear. This CDR3 is 13 amino acids long. The V gene's germline CDR1 is MNHEY and CDR2 SVGAGI. Trimming took off 8 bases at V and 6 bases at J, with 16 bases between the two ends. The CDR3 bases are TGTGCCAGCCGTCTCTCCGGGGTCTCTGAAGCTTTCTTT. Its protein is CASRLSGVSEAFF.

The rearrangement links TRBV2 to TRBJ1-6; D remains ambiguous. Trimming shortened V by 1 base and J by 7 bases, and 8 bases separated the two germline ends. Germline-derived CDR1 and CDR2 are SNHLY and FYNNEI. The CDR3 contains 14 residues. CDR3 nucleotide sequence: TGTGCCAGCAGTGAAGGTGGAGTGAATTCACCCCTCCACTTT. Protein sequence: CASSEGGVNSPLHF. Full variable domain (outside the CDR3, taken from reference TRBV2 and TRBJ1-6): EPEVTQTPSHQVTQMGQEVILRCVPISNHLYFYWYRQILGQKVEFLVSFYNNEISEKSEIFDDQFSVERPDGSNFTLKIRSTKLEDSAMYFCASSEGGVNSPLHFGNGTRLTVT.

This clone has a single count. The chain has TRBV5-1 and TRBJ2-7, with 9 bases aligning to TRBD2. The CDR3 is made up of 16 amino acids. Germline CDR1 reads SGHRS; CDR2 reads YFSETQ. V trimming: 4 bases; J trimming: 2 bases; junction bases outside the gene matches: 10. CDR3 in DNA: TGCGCCAGCAGCGTCCTTAGCGGGAGTAATCCCTACGAGCAGTACTTC. Translating gives CASSVLSGSNPYEQYF.

The chain joins TRBV6-6 to TRBJ2-5; D is uncertain. The ends were cut back, 0 bases at V and 7 bases at J, with 3 bases in the middle. The CDR3 length is 11 residues. The germline V gene encodes CDR1 MNHNY and CDR2 SVGAGI (reference sequence). The CDR3 nucleotides read TGTGCCAGCAGTTACTCCGGGACCCAGTACTTC. As protein: CASSYSGTQYF.

The chain couples TRBV11-2 to TRBJ1-2; D remains unclear. This CDR3 is built from 14 residues. Germline CDR1 and CDR2: SGHAT and FQNNGV. V was trimmed by 1 base and J by 0 bases, leaving 6 bases between them. The CDR3 here is CASSLVRANYGYTF. In nucleotides, the CDR3 is TGTGCCAGCAGCTTAGTGAGGGCTAACTATGGCTACACCTTC.

CDR3 nucleotides: TGCGCCAGCAGCCCAGGGTATGGCTACACCTTC. It is translated as CASSPGYGYTF. V gene TRBV4-1 combines with J gene TRBJ1-2; tentative D call: TRBD1 (5 bases). Per germline, CDR1 MGHRA and CDR2 YSYEKL. The V end was cut by 4 bases, the J end by 5 bases, with 5 bases between. CDR3 length equals 11 residues.

The chain employs TRBV30 and TRBJ2-3, with 7 positions matching TRBD2. The V gene's germline CDR1 is GTSNPN and CDR2 SVGIG (reference sequence). Trimming at V came to 2 bases and at J to 11 bases, leaving 10 bases not matched to a gene. The CDR3 covers 13 residues. The CDR3 spells CAWSSGDYLGQYF. In DNA form, the CDR3 reads TGTGCCTGGAGTTCGGGGGACTACCTCGGGCAGTATTTT. The full variable domain, completed using reference TRBV30 and TRBJ2-3, is SQTIHQWPATLVQPVGSPLSLECTVEGTSNPNLYWYRQAAGRGLQLLFYSVGIGQISSEVPQNLSASRPQDRQFILSSKKLLLSDSGFYLCAWSSGDYLGQYFGPGTRLTVL.

The chain is built from TRBV29-1 and TRBJ2-5; D perhaps matches TRBD1 (6 bases). This CDR3 has 12 residues. In germline, CDR1 is SQVTM, CDR2 ANQGSEA. The V and J ends lost 4 bases and 2 bases respectively, with 8 bases between them. The CDR3 region is CSVGQAQETQYF. The CDR3 DNA sequence: TGCAGCGTTGGACAGGCTCAAGAGACCCAGTACTTC.

The V and J genes are TRBV5-1 and TRBJ1-1; D possibly corresponds to TRBD1 (5 bases). V lost 0 bases and J 4 bases, leaving 10 bases between the germline ends. Looked up from germline, CDR1 is SGHRS and CDR2 is YFSETQ. The CDR3 length is 14 residues. In DNA, the CDR3 is TGCGCCAGCAGCTTGGGGGGCGCGTTCACTGAAGCTTTCTTT. As protein: CASSLGGAFTEAFF.

V is TRBV6-6 and J is TRBJ2-2; D is perhaps TRBD2 (6 bases). V shed 1 base and J shed 8 bases, with 14 bases lying between them. The CDR3 sequence is 15 residues long. Germline CDR1 reads MNHNY; CDR2 reads SVGAGI (reference sequence). This chain's CDR3 is CASSYLGWEDGELFF. CDR3 coding DNA: TGTGCCAGCAGTTACTTGGGTTGGGAGGATGGGGAGCTGTTTTTT.

The chain couples TRBV7-9 to TRBJ2-7; 9 bases map to TRBD1. The V and J ends lost 5 bases and 0 bases, in that order; junction bases with no gene match: 2. The CDR3 is made up of 14 amino acids. Per the germline V gene, CDR1 is SEHNR and CDR2 is FQNEAQ (reference sequence). CDR3 protein: CASSPTGGSYEQYF. The CDR3 DNA sequence: TGTGCCAGCAGCCCGACAGGGGGCTCCTACGAGCAGTACTTC.

The CDR3 here is CASSTFLTRYGYTF. Written as DNA, the CDR3 is TGTGCCAGCAGTACTTTCTTAACCCGCTATGGCTACACCTTC. V gene TRBV28 combines with J gene TRBJ1-2; D is undetermined. The germline gives CDR1 MDHEN, CDR2 SYDVKM. The CDR3 contains 14 residues. Deletions cut 5 bases from V and 4 bases from J, with 14 bases between.

The chain has TRBV28 and TRBJ2-7; 8 nucleotides match TRBD2. J lost 2 bases, V lost 5 bases, and 11 bases had no gene match. The V gene's germline CDR1 is MDHEN and CDR2 SYDVKM. The CDR3 contains 16 residues. The CDR3 is CASSPGVGTRTYEQYF. Here the CDR3 DNA reads TGTGCCAGCAGTCCCGGGGTGGGGACTAGAACCTACGAGCAGTACTTC.

The rearrangement uses TRBV27 and TRBJ2-7, with a possible D match to TRBD2 (6 bases). The CDR3 is made up of 12 amino acids. The V gene lost 10 bases and the J gene lost 2 bases, with 12 bases spanning the gap. CDR1 MNHEY and CDR2 SMNVEV come from the germline V gene (reference sequence). Here the CDR3 DNA reads TGTGCCACCGGGGGTGTTACCTACGAGCAGTACTTC. Its protein product is CATGGVTYEQYF.